This TCR beta chain came from a study of radiotherapy plus CTLA-4 blockade in lung cancer. Study-level background: For around 18% of patients, objective responses occurred, and around 34% had disease control. Study conclusions and caveats: Blood saw expansion of tumor-derived TCR clones after radiotherapy plus ipilimumab. Dynamics of early blood T cell clones, together with interferon-beta, were reportedly the best predictors of response.

The protocol was immunoSEQ multiplex PCR, while the TCRdb copy is restricted to in-frame clones and leaves out a portion. The sample lists 80,000 to 95,000 clones, roughly four fifths occurring once. CTLA-4 blockade using ipilimumab, together with focal radiation, was received by patients with chemo-refractory metastatic non-small-cell lung cancer. The germline gives CDR1 SGHRS, CDR2 YFSETQ. The CDR3 spans 16 residues. Unmatched junction bases numbered 2, after V lost 0 bases and J lost 3 bases. A remark on this clone: Its antigen is as yet unknown.

The chain joins TRBV5-1 to TRBJ1-5, with 11 bases matching TRBD1. The TCR was taken from a human donor with non-small cell lung cancer who had stable disease on radiotherapy plus ipilimumab. The sample here was peripheral blood, taken from a patient treated with radiotherapy plus ipilimumab. CDR3 DNA sequence: TGCGCCAGCAGCTTGGGGGACAGGGGGAACAATCAGCCCCAGCATTTT. This encodes CASSLGDRGNNQPQHF.